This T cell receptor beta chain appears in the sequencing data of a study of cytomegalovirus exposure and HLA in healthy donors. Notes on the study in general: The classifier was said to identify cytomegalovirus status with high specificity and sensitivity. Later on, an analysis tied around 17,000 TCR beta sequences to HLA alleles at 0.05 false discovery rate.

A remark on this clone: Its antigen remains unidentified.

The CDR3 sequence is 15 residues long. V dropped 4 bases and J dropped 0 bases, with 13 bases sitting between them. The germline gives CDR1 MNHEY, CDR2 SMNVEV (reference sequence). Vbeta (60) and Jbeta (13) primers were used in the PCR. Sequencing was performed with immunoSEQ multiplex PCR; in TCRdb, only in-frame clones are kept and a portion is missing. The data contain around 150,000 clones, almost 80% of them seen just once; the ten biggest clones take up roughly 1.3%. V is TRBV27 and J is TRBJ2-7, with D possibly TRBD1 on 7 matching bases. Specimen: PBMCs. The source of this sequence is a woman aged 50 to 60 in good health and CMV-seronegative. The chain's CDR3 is CASSSGRGVSYEQYF. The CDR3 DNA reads TGTGCCAGCAGTTCCGGCAGGGGGGTCTCCTACGAGCAGTACTTC.